The source of this T cell receptor beta chain is a study of blood T cell repertoires in COVID-19. Study in general: Donors in the United States, Italy and Spain gave samples during acute or convalescent COVID-19. In each case, the material was cDNA or gDNA derived from T cells, B-cell-depleted T cells, or PBMCs.

Sequenced by immunoSEQ multiplex PCR; TCRdb stores in-frame clones only, minus some. The data hold about 380,000 clones, with 70% to 90% observed a single time. V lost 0 bases, J lost 4 bases, and 9 bases stayed unmatched. This CDR3 is 18 amino acids long. Germline loops: CDR1 SGHAT, CDR2 FQNNGV. Assignment of participants to cohorts was predicated upon participant-reported clinical history. The V and J genes are TRBV11-2 and TRBJ2-1, with 10 bases that match TRBD2. The source is a woman aged 18-29 years who had recovered from COVID-19. Source material: PBMCs or T cells enriched from blood (not recorded which). CDR3 region: CASSLDLAAGGLYNEQFF. DNA for the CDR3: TGTGCCAGCAGCTTAGATCTTGCAGCGGGGGGGCTGTACAATGAGCAGTTCTTC.